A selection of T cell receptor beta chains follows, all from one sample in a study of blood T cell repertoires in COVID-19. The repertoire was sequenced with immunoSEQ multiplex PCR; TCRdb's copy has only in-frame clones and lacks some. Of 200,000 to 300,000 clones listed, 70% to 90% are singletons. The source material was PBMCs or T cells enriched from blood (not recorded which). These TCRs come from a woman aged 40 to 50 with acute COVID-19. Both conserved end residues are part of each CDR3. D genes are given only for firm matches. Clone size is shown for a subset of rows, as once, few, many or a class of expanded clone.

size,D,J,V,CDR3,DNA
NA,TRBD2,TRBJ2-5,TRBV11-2,CASSSTWTSQETQYF,TGTGCCAGCAGCTCGACCTGGACTAGTCAAGAGACCCAGTACTTC
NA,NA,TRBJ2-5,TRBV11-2,CASSLDPSPGQETQYF,TGTGCCAGCAGCTTAGATCCTTCGCCAGGGCAAGAGACCCAGTACTTC
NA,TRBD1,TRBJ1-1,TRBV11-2,CASTRGTGTEAFF,TGTGCCAGCACCAGGGGGACGGGCACTGAAGCTTTCTTT
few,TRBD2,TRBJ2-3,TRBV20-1,CSAPLAGAQYF,TGCAGTGCTCCCCTAGCGGGGGCGCAGTATTTT
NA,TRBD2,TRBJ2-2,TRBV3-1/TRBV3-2,CASSRGLAENTGELFF,TGTGCCAGCAGCCGAGGACTAGCGGAGAACACCGGGGAGCTGTTTTTT
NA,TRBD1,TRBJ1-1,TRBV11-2,CASSLGQPGVTEAFF,TGTGCCAGCAGCTTGGGACAGCCTGGGGTCACTGAAGCTTTCTTT
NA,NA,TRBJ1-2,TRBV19,CASLVGLYGYTF,TGTGCCAGCCTCGTGGGACTCTATGGCTACACCTTC
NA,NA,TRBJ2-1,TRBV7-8,CASSLGSRSVEQFF,TGTGCCAGCAGCTTAGGCTCTAGGTCGGTTGAGCAGTTCTTC
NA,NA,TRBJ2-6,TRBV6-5,CASSSPGESGANVLTF,TGTGCCAGCAGTTCCCCAGGGGAAAGTGGGGCCAACGTCCTGACTTTC
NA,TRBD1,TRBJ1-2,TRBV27,CASSFSGTGNSYGYTF,TGTGCCAGCAGTTTTTCAGGGACAGGGAATAGCTATGGCTACACCTTC
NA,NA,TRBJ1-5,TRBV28,CASTPRGQYNQPQHF,TGTGCCAGCACCCCAAGGGGCCAGTACAATCAGCCCCAGCATTTT
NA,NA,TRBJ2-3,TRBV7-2,CASSLYDTQYF,TGTGCCAGCAGCTTATATGATACGCAGTATTTT
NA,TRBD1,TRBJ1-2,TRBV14,CASSPWTGKNYGYTF,TGTGCCAGCAGCCCCTGGACAGGGAAGAACTATGGCTACACCTTC
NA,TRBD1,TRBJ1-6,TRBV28,CASAGTGVSYNSPLHF,TGTGCCAGCGCCGGGACAGGGGTGTCCTATAATTCACCCCTCCACTTT
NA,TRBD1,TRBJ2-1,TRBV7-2,CASSSPGQTNNEQFF,TGTGCCAGCAGCTCCCCGGGACAGACGAACAATGAGCAGTTCTTC
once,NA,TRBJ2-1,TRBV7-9,CASSSLSGAVLQFF,TGTGCCAGCAGCTCCCTCTCTGGGGCCGTACTGCAGTTCTTC
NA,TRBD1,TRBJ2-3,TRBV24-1,CATSDATGTYTDTQYF,TGTGCCACCAGTGATGCGACAGGGACCTACACAGATACGCAGTATTTT
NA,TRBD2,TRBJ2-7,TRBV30,CAWTPGGGGSFYEQYF,TGTGCCTGGACCCCCGGGGGGGGCGGGAGTTTCTACGAGCAGTACTTC
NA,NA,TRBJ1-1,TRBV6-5,CASSYDRPNTEAFF,TGTGCCAGCAGTTATGACAGACCAAACACTGAAGCTTTCTTT
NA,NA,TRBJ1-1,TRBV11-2,CASSLSGAPEAFF,TGTGCCAGCAGCTTATCAGGGGCCCCTGAAGCTTTCTTT
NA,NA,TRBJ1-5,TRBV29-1,CSVKAGNDQPQHF,TGCAGCGTCAAAGCGGGGAATGATCAGCCCCAGCATTTT
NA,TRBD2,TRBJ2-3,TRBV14,CASSQDLGTNTDTQYF,TGTGCCAGCAGCCAAGATCTAGGGACTAACACAGATACGCAGTATTTT
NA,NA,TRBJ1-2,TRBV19,CASRSPRRGNGYTF,TGTGCCAGTAGGTCTCCGAGGCGGGGAAATGGCTACACCTTC
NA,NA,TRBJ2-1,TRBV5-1,CASSLVALTSYNEQFF,TGCGCCAGCAGCCTGGTGGCCCTCACCTCCTACAATGAGCAGTTCTTC
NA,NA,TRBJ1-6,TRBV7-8,CASSFTGLGSPLHF,TGTGCCAGCAGCTTTACGGGGTTAGGTTCACCCCTCCACTTT
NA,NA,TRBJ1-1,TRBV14,CASSQVPGAATEAFF,TGTGCCAGCAGCCAAGTACCGGGAGCTGCTACTGAAGCTTTCTTT
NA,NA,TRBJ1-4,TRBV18,CASSPPTGQNEKLFF,TGTGCCAGCTCACCACCGACAGGTCAGAATGAAAAACTGTTTTTT
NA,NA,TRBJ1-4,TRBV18,CASSPRPPATNEKLFF,TGTGCCAGCTCACCACGGCCCCCCGCAACTAATGAAAAACTGTTTTTT
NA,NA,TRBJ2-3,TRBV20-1,CSASPSRSGLRDTQYF,TGCAGTGCTAGTCCGTCCCGTAGCGGATTAAGGGATACGCAGTATTTT
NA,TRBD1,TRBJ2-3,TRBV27,CASSLSWTTGDTQYF,TGTGCCAGCAGTTTATCGTGGACGACAGGGGATACGCAGTATTTT
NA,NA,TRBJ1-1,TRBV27,CASDPSGRFPNTEAFF,TGTGCCAGCGACCCCTCTGGGAGGTTCCCGAACACTGAAGCTTTCTTT
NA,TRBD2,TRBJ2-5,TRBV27,CASSQMASGVQETQYF,TGTGCCAGCAGCCAAATGGCTAGCGGGGTACAAGAGACCCAGTACTTC
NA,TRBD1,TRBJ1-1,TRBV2,CASPRQGQNTEAFF,TGTGCCAGCCCTAGACAGGGCCAGAACACTGAAGCTTTCTTT
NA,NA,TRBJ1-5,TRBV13,CASSLGWGLSQPQHF,TGTGCCAGCAGCTTAGGGTGGGGGCTCAGTCAGCCCCAGCATTTT
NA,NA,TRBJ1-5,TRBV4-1,CASSQDGTPARQPQHF,TGCGCCAGCAGCCAAGACGGGACTCCGGCCAGGCAGCCCCAGCATTTT
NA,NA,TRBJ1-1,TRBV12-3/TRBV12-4,CASSSRGRSEAFF,TGTGCCAGCAGTTCCCGCGGGAGAAGTGAAGCTTTCTTT
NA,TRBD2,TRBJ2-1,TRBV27,CASSLVGTSGSEQFF,TGTGCCAGCAGTCTAGTTGGGACTAGCGGGAGTGAGCAGTTCTTC
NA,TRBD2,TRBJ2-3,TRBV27,CASSLTSGAPDTQYF,TGTGCCAGCAGTTTGACTAGCGGGGCGCCCGATACGCAGTATTTT
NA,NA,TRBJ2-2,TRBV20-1,CSASEAGAEELFF,TGCAGTGCTAGTGAGGCAGGGGCCGAGGAGCTGTTTTTT
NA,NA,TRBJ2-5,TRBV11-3,CASSPGGGKETQYF,TGTGCCAGCAGCCCCGGTGGAGGGAAAGAGACCCAGTACTTC
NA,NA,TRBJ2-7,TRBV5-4,CASSSFPREGGSYEQYF,TGTGCCAGCAGCTCCTTCCCCAGGGAGGGGGGATCCTACGAGCAGTACTTC
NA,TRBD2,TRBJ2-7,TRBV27,CASSFMAGGREQYF,TGTGCCAGCAGTTTTATGGCGGGAGGACGCGAGCAGTACTTC